The 14 T cell receptor beta chains presented below share a single source sample, sequenced in a study of post-analysis software for immune sequencing data. Each TCR beta cDNA library carried unique molecular identifiers. One entry per CDR3 protein, called by TCRdb with MiXCR from the PCR reads. The sample shows about 160,000 distinct CDR3 sequences, roughly 40% of them seen only once. Material: blood, obtained after autologous hematopoietic stem cell transplantation. All receptors come from a girl under 18 with multiple sclerosis.

This clonotype was recorded many times. The rearrangement uses TRBV7-2 and TRBJ2-7, with 11 bases lining up with TRBD2. CDR1 and CDR2 from the germline V gene are SGHTA and FQGNSA. With 2 bases clipped from V and 0 bases from J, the junction kept 3 bases outside the gene matches. This CDR3 comprises 16 residues. The CDR3 DNA is TGTGCCAGCAGCTTAATCCTAGCGGGAGGCTCCTACGAGCAGTACTTC. Encoded protein: CASSLILAGGSYEQYF. Together with reference TRBV7-2 and TRBJ2-7, the CDR3 gives the full variable domain: GAGVSQSPSNKVTEKGKDVELRCDPISGHTALYWYRQSLGQGLEFLIYFQGNSAPDKSGLPSDRFSAERTGGSVSTLTIQRTQQEDSAVYLCASSLILAGGSYEQYFGPGTRLTVT.

The sample holds many counts of this clonotype. The gene calls are TRBV29-1 and TRBJ2-7; 12 bases line up with TRBD1. The ends lost 7 bases at V and 6 bases at J; junction bases unmatched: 7. CDR1 and CDR2 (germline): SQVTM, ANQGSEA. The CDR3 spans 13 residues. The CDR3 bases are TGCAGCGGTGTGCTGGGACAGGGGGCCGAGCAGTACTTC. Its protein is CSGVLGQGAEQYF.

This chain uses TRBV7-8 with TRBJ2-2; 7 positions agree with TRBD2. With V trimmed by 0 bases and J by 6 bases, 10 bases remained unmatched. There are 17 residues in the CDR3. Germline values: CDR1 SGHVS, CDR2 FQNEAQ. CDR3 sequence: CASSLAGGFGRAGELFF. The CDR3 nucleotides read TGTGCCAGCAGCTTAGCCGGGGGGTTCGGTCGGGCCGGGGAGCTGTTTTTT. Filled out from reference TRBV7-8 and TRBJ2-2, the complete variable domain reads GAGVSQSPRYKVAKRGQDVALRCDPISGHVSLFWYQQALGQGPEFLTYFQNEAQLDKSGLPSDRFFAERPEGSVSTLKIQRTQQEDSAVYLCASSLAGGFGRAGELFFGEGSRLTVL.

J is TRBJ2-6 and V is TRBV7-3; D is undetermined. CDR1 is SGHTA, CDR2 FQGTGA, per germline. This CDR3 has 15 amino acids. The V end lost 8 bases, the J end lost 4 bases, and 15 bases lay between the germline ends. CDR3 region: CASAYPALGANVLTF. The CDR3 DNA is TGTGCCAGCGCTTACCCAGCTCTGGGGGCCAACGTCCTGACTTTC.

The chain has TRBV7-9 and TRBJ2-1; possible D gene TRBD2, 6 bases. Germline lookup yields CDR1 SEHNR and CDR2 FQNEAQ (reference sequence). The CDR3 length is 14 residues. V lost 6 bases, J lost 5 bases, and 14 bases lay in between. The CDR3 DNA reads TGTGCCAGCAGGTGGGGGGACGCCGACAATGAGCAGTTCTTC. Translation: CASRWGDADNEQFF.

This clonotype was counted once. The J gene is TRBJ2-3, the V gene TRBV4-3; 10 nucleotides align to TRBD2. This CDR3 is built from 17 residues. Germline lookup yields CDR1 LGHNA and CDR2 YSLEER. The junction had 6 bases not matched to a gene; V was cut back by 0 bases and J by 3 bases. The CDR3 region has the DNA TGCGCCAGCAGCCAAGATAAAGCGGGGGGGCCAACAGATACGCAGTATTTT. It codes for CASSQDKAGGPTDTQYF.

The chain carries TRBV6-2 or TRBV6-3 and TRBJ1-5, with D possibly being TRBD1 (5 bases). Looked up from germline, CDR1 is MNHEY and CDR2 is SVGEGT. CDR3 length: 14 residues. V was shortened by 7 bases and J by 4 bases, with 14 bases between the two germline ends. The CDR3, as DNA: TGTGCCAGCACTCCCGACTGGGGGAATCAGCCCCAGCATTTT. This gives the protein CASTPDWGNQPQHF.

The chain is built from TRBV9 and TRBJ1-4, with 8 bases that match TRBD1. After removal of 3 bases from V and 3 bases from J, the junction contained 4 bases not matched to a gene. Germline V gives CDR1 SGDLS, CDR2 YYNGEE. This CDR3 contains 15 residues. The CDR3 is CASSAGQGANEKLFF. Written as DNA, the CDR3 is TGTGCCAGCAGCGCCGGACAGGGAGCTAATGAAAAACTGTTTTTT.

The chain is built from TRBV7-6 and TRBJ2-7, with D perhaps TRBD1 or TRBD2 (5 bases each). V was trimmed by 0 bases and J by 2 bases, leaving 14 bases between them. The CDR3 consists of 16 residues. Looked up from germline, CDR1 is SGHVS and CDR2 is FNYEAQ. DNA of the CDR3: TGTGCCAGCAGCTTAGCGTCCGGGACGGTAGCCTACGAGCAGTACTTC. The encoded protein is CASSLASGTVAYEQYF.

This clonotype has just a few counts. The gene calls are TRBV7-8 and TRBJ2-7, with D maybe TRBD2 (6 bases). V was shortened by 6 bases and J by 3 bases, with 12 bases between the two germline ends. The germline V gene encodes CDR1 SGHVS and CDR2 FQNEAQ. The CDR3 is 13 amino acids. The CDR3 coding sequence is TGTGCCAGCAGGGGTTGGAGGGACTACGAGCAGTACTTC. Translated, it gives CASRGWRDYEQYF.

In its sample, this clonotype was seen a few times. The V gene is TRBV20-1, the J gene TRBJ2-1; possibly TRBD2 for D (5 bases). The CDR3 spans 13 residues. Trimming left V 0 bases short and J 10 bases short, with 13 bases between. From germline, CDR1 is DFQATT and CDR2 SNEGSKA (reference sequence). The DNA for the CDR3 is TGCAGTGCTAGAGATGAACTAGTTACCGAGCAGTTCTTC. Its protein product is CSARDELVTEQFF.

The rearrangement uses TRBV7-2 and TRBJ2-7; 7 bases line up with TRBD1. The germline CDR1 and CDR2 sequences are SGHTA and FQGNSA. The CDR3 length is 16 residues. The trim removed 7 bases at V and 3 bases at J, leaving 15 bases unmatched. For the CDR3, the DNA is TGTGCCAGCACCCTAGGGGGCAGGCTACTGAACTACGAGCAGTACTTC. The encoded protein is CASTLGGRLLNYEQYF.

Concerning this clonotype: Germline is not matched at one junction end, which may reflect a read error. The CDR3 DNA is TGTGCCGGCAGCTTGGAGGGACTAGCGGGTTGGACCTACAATGAGCAGTTCTTC. This translates into CAGSLEGLAGWTYNEQFF. The chain carries TRBV5-4 and TRBJ2-1; 12 nucleotides match TRBD2. This CDR3 spans 18 amino acids. CDR1 SGHNT and CDR2 YYREEE come from the germline V gene (reference sequence).

This clonotype came up a few times. The chain uses TRBV20-1 and TRBJ1-2; TRBD1 matches at 7 bases. The junction had 6 bases not matched to a gene; V was cut back by 0 bases and J by 8 bases. CDR3 length: 13 residues. Germline V CDR1 and CDR2: DFQATT, SNEGSKA (reference sequence). CDR3 nucleotides: TGCAGTGCTAGAGACGACAGGGAACACGGCTACACCTTC. It codes for CSARDDREHGYTF.